This TCR beta chain is drawn from a study of T-cell memory formation after mild COVID-19. TCRdb recomputed calls from the 5' RACE reads with MiXCR, one row per CDR3 protein. The sample includes roughly 600,000 distinct CDR3 sequences, about 20% seen only once; the top ten take around 11%. Study-level points and caveats: Cross-reactive memory appears to have joined, as suggested by some responding clones showing up in pre-infection memory. For contracting clones, CD4+ ones sat mainly in CM and EM, CD8+ in EMRA. Day 15 to 85 contractors were CD4/CD8 balanced; later expanders leaned CD4+.

Turning to this clonotype: Antigen specificity is unknown.

This clonotype was obtained from an adult woman who had mild COVID-19 (a few samples of this study predate the infection). Cell type and time point are not known. Sequenced material: PBMCs or a T cell subset sorted from them (not recorded which).

CDR3 in DNA: TGTGCCAGCAGCAAAGGACTAAGTCGGGATGAGCAGTTCTTC. It yields the protein CASSKGLSRDEQFF. This sequence joins TRBV7-2 and TRBJ2-1, with D possibly being TRBD2 (6 bases). CDR1 is SGHTA, CDR2 FQGNSA, per germline. Trimming removed 5 bases at V and 8 bases at J, with 16 bases between. This CDR3 has 14 residues.